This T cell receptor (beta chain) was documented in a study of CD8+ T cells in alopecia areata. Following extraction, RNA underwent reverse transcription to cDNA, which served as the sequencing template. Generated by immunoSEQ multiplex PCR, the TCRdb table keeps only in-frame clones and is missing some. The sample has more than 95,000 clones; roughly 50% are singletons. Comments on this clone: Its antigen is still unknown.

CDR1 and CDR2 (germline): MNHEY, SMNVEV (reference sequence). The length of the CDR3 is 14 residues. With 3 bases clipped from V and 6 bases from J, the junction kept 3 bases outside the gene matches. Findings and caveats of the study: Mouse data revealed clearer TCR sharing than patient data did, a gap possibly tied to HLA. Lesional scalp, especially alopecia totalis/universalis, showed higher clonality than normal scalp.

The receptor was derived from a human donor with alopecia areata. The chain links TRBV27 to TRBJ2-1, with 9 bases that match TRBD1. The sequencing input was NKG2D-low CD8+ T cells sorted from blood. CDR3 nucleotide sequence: TGTGCCAGCAGTTTTTCGGGACAGGGCAATGAGCAGTTCTTC. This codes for CASSFSGQGNEQFF.